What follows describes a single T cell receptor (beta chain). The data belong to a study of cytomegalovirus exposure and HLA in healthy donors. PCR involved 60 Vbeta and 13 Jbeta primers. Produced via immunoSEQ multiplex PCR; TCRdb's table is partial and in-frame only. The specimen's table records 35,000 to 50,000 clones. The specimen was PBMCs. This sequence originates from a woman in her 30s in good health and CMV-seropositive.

The CDR3 loop reads CASSFGADQPQHF. Here the CDR3 DNA reads TGTGCCAGCTCATTTGGGGCCGATCAGCCCCAGCATTTT. J is TRBJ1-5 and V is TRBV18; TRBD1 might be the D (5 bases). The germline V gene encodes CDR1 KGHSH and CDR2 LQKENI. The CDR3 loop spans 13 amino acids. The ends were cut back, 5 bases at V and 5 bases at J, with 10 bases in the middle.